One T cell receptor (beta chain) is described in this entry. This sample was taken from a study of blood T cells in healthy people across ages. The second PCR ran roughly 6 to 11 cycles with a sample-barcoded 5' primer and J-beta primers. The authors tagged each cDNA molecule using a template-switch adaptor with 12 random nucleotides. Researchers report that each sample yielded at least 3 million CDR3-containing paired-end reads. MiXCR, run by TCRdb on the 5' RACE reads, gives a single entry per CDR3 protein. The profile covers hundreds of thousands of distinct CDR3 sequences, with roughly 50% appearing a single time and 20% to 25% taken by the ten largest. Germline trimming cut 2 bases from V and 10 bases from J; bases unmatched to any gene: 5. Germline assignment: CDR1 SGHKS and CDR2 YYEKEE (reference sequence). The CDR3 sequence is 14 residues long.

The TCR sequence derives from a young man in good health. The sample comprised blood. The chain is built from TRBV5-5 and TRBJ2-1; 11 bases map to TRBD1. The CDR3 sequence: CASSFGQGAYEQFF. The CDR3 coding sequence is TGTGCCAGCAGCTTCGGACAGGGGGCTTACGAGCAGTTCTTC.